The 17 T cell receptor beta chains below come from one sample, sequenced in a study of shared T cell receptors in the human thymus. Some clones are missing from TCRdb's copy, which holds only in-frame ones; the method was immunoSEQ multiplex PCR. The repertoire holds over 450,000 clones, approximately 78% seen once, with around 0.013% in the top ten. The same sample was also studied in work on human thymus T cells.

Sequenced material: thymocytes. These receptors were collected from a boy in the first two years of life with a congenital heart defect.

The chain recombines TRBV28 with TRBJ2-1; 7 bases align to TRBD1. Germline V lookup: CDR1 MDHEN, CDR2 SYDVKM. CDR3 size: 22 residues. With V trimmed by 5 bases and J by 5 bases, 30 bases remained unmatched. The chain's CDR3 is CASSLTGQRHYSGSKLDNEQFF. The DNA for the CDR3 is TGTGCCAGCAGTCTGACGGGACAGCGCCATTATTCCGGGTCAAAGCTCGACAATGAGCAGTTCTTC.

This chain links TRBV5-6 with TRBJ2-5; 9 bases fit TRBD1. The V segment lost 1 base and the J segment 2 bases; nucleotides outside the gene matches: 3. The CDR3 contains 15 residues. Germline V gene data show CDR1 as SGHDT and CDR2 as YYEEEE. The CDR3 is CASSLMGTGQETQYF. CDR3 coding DNA: TGTGCCAGCAGCTTGATGGGGACAGGGCAAGAGACCCAGTACTTC. Combining the CDR3 with reference TRBV5-6 and TRBJ2-5 gives the whole variable domain DAGVTQSPTHLIKTRGQQVTLRCSPKSGHDTVSWYQQALGQGPQFIFQYYEEEERQRGNFPDRFSGHQFPNYSSELNVNALLLGDSALYLCASSLMGTGQETQYFGPGTRLLVL.

The J gene is TRBJ2-7, the V gene TRBV5-6, with 10 bases that match TRBD1. Germline V gene lookup returns CDR1 SGHDT and CDR2 YYEEEE. The J segment lost 6 bases and the V segment lost 2 bases, leaving 8 bases of the junction unmatched. The length of the CDR3 is 15 residues. The CDR3 region has the DNA TGTGCCAGCAGCTTTGGAGGACAGGGGGGAGGCGAGCAGTACTTC. Translation: CASSFGGQGGGEQYF.

The chain combines TRBV19 with TRBJ2-1; a possible D gene is TRBD2 (6 bases). Germline-derived CDR1 and CDR2 are LNHDA and SQIVND (reference sequence). The CDR3 is 13 residues long. Between the trimmed V and J ends, which lost 7 bases and 4 bases, there was a span of 11 bases. CDR3 DNA sequence: TGTGCCAGTAAGCCGCGGGGTTACAATGAGCAGTTCTTC. This translates into CASKPRGYNEQFF.

This chain uses TRBV11-2 with TRBJ2-7, with TRBD1 matching 9 bases. The CDR3 spans 16 residues. The V gene end was trimmed by 2 bases and the J gene end by 3 bases; junction bases not matched to a gene: 8. The V gene's germline CDR1 is SGHAT and CDR2 FQNNGV. The CDR3 region is CASSLWPGQGHYEQYF. The CDR3 region has the DNA TGTGCCAGCAGCTTATGGCCGGGACAGGGACACTACGAGCAGTACTTC.

The chain is built from TRBV11-2 and TRBJ2-2, with a weak D call TRBD1 (6 bases). Germline CDR1 reads SGHAT; CDR2 reads FQNNGV. V was cut by 4 bases and J by 6 bases, with 15 bases left in between. The CDR3 loop spans 15 amino acids. In DNA, the CDR3 is TGTGCCAGCAGCTGGAGGCAGGGGAAGTCCGGGGAGCTGTTTTTT. Amino acid sequence: CASSWRQGKSGELFF.

This clone was found once. The rearrangement uses TRBV10-3 and TRBJ2-5; 10 bases are shared with TRBD2. Germline loops: CDR1 ENHRY, CDR2 SYGVKD. V lost 2 bases to trimming and J lost 5 bases; unmatched junction nucleotides: 8. This CDR3 has 16 residues. In DNA, the CDR3 is TGTGCCATCAGTGAGCGGCTAGCGGGAGATATTGAGACCCAGTACTTC. Amino acid sequence: CAISERLAGDIETQYF.

This clone turned up a few times. The V and J genes are TRBV10-3 and TRBJ1-1; possible D gene TRBD1, 6 bases. The CDR3 runs 14 residues. Trimming removed 2 bases at V and 4 bases at J, with 11 bases between. Germline V lookup: CDR1 ENHRY, CDR2 SYGVKD. The CDR3 DNA reads TGTGCCATCAGTGAGAAGGCAGGGGCCACTGAAGCTTTCTTT. Translating it yields CAISEKAGATEAFF.

This rearrangement joins TRBV5-8 to TRBJ2-1, with 9 bases lining up with TRBD1. This CDR3 contains 14 residues. Germline trimming cut 8 bases from V and 4 bases from J; bases unmatched to any gene: 7. CDR1 is SGHTS and CDR2 is YDEGEE in the germline V gene. The CDR3 region is CASQQGARYNEQFF. CDR3 nucleotide sequence: TGTGCCAGTCAACAGGGGGCCCGTTACAATGAGCAGTTCTTC.

The V and J genes are TRBV18 and TRBJ2-1; possible D gene TRBD1, 5 bases. This CDR3 spans 15 amino acids. Per germline, CDR1 KGHSH and CDR2 LQKENI. V was pared by 0 bases and J by 3 bases, with 9 bases between. The CDR3 sequence: CASSPPEDSYNEQFF. CDR3 bases: TGTGCCAGCTCACCACCGGAAGACAGCTACAATGAGCAGTTCTTC.

The rearrangement joins TRBV12-2 to TRBJ2-7; TRBD1, the table's D call, lacks a check against the DNA. TRBV12-2 is designated a pseudogene. CDR3 length: 18 residues. The CDR3, as DNA: TGTGCAAGTCGCTTAAATGATGGGTTTGGGGACAGGGCCCACGAGCAGTACTTC. Its protein product is CASRLNDGFGDRAHEQYF.

The chain uses TRBV7-9 and TRBJ2-7; 9 positions agree with TRBD1. V was clipped by 4 bases and J by 2 bases; unmatched bases: 6. The CDR3 covers 15 residues. Germline V gene lookup returns CDR1 SEHNR and CDR2 FQNEAQ (reference sequence). The CDR3 DNA sequence: TGTGCCAGCAGCTCTACAGGGGGCCTTACCTACGAGCAGTACTTC. It translates to CASSSTGGLTYEQYF.

This chain links TRBV27 with TRBJ2-7; 7 positions agree with TRBD2. The J segment lost 1 base and the V segment lost 4 bases, leaving 1 base of the junction unmatched. There are 13 residues in the CDR3. Germline assignment: CDR1 MNHEY and CDR2 SMNVEV (reference sequence). The CDR3 region is CASSSSGSYEQYF. Here the CDR3 DNA reads TGTGCCAGCAGTTCTAGCGGTTCCTACGAGCAGTACTTC.

The chain couples TRBV11-3 to TRBJ2-1; 14 bases align to TRBD2. CDR3 length: 18 residues. The germline V gene has CDR1 SGHNT and CDR2 YENEEA. The ends lost 5 bases at V and 2 bases at J; junction bases unmatched: 8. The CDR3 region has the DNA TGTGCCAGCAGCCCGCGGAGACTAGCGGGAGGGCCCTACAATGAGCAGTTCTTC. This sequence encodes CASSPRRLAGGPYNEQFF.

V is TRBV9 and J is TRBJ2-1; D is undetermined. Looked up from germline, CDR1 is SGDLS and CDR2 is YYNGEE. V was trimmed by 4 bases and J by 2 bases, leaving 31 bases between them. This CDR3 is built from 21 residues. DNA for the CDR3: TGTGCCAGCAGCCCACGACCCAGACAACGCCAGAGTAAATCTGCCTACAATGAGCAGTTCTTC. Translated: CASSPRPRQRQSKSAYNEQFF.

This clone was detected a few times. The chain is built from TRBV5-6 and TRBJ2-7; maybe TRBD1 (5 bases). The ends were cut back, 2 bases at V and 7 bases at J, with 10 bases in the middle. The CDR3 has 12 amino acids. Germline CDR1 SGHDT, CDR2 YYEEEE. CDR3 DNA: TGTGCCAGCAGCTTAAAGGGGAATGAGCAGTACTTC. This gives the protein CASSLKGNEQYF.

The rearrangement joins TRBV5-8 to TRBJ1-5, with 7 bases identical to TRBD1. Germline CDR1 and CDR2: SGHTS and YDEGEE. CDR3 size: 14 residues. V shed 4 bases and J 9 bases; nucleotides not matched to a gene: 10. This CDR3 is CASSTGQSMRPQHF. The CDR3 nucleotides are TGTGCCAGCAGCACGGGACAGTCCATGCGGCCCCAGCATTTT.